This T cell receptor (beta chain) was documented in a study of T cell responses to AZD1222 COVID-19 vaccine. Broader study findings: Once two AZD1222 doses were given, Spike-specific TCR breadth and depth went up. White British people made up most donors, females outnumbered males, and clonal diversity was possibly underestimated.

The data were produced by immunoSEQ multiplex PCR, yet TCRdb's version contains in-frame clones alone and is incomplete. The repertoire has around 96,000 clones, roughly 86% of them found once; the top ten carry roughly 5.6%. Germline CDR1 and CDR2: MGHDK and SYGVNS. The CDR3 length is 13 residues. V lost 3 bases to trimming and J lost 5 bases, with 10 bases between them. About this clone: No antigen is known for it.

The material sequenced was peripheral blood, taken 28 days after the second AZD1222 dose. This chain connects TRBV25-1 to TRBJ2-5, with D unresolved. The TCR sequence derives from an adult who received the AZD1222 COVID-19 vaccine. The CDR3 loop reads CASSDFLGETQYF. CDR3 in DNA: TGTGCCAGCAGTGATTTTCTTGGGGAGACCCAGTACTTC.